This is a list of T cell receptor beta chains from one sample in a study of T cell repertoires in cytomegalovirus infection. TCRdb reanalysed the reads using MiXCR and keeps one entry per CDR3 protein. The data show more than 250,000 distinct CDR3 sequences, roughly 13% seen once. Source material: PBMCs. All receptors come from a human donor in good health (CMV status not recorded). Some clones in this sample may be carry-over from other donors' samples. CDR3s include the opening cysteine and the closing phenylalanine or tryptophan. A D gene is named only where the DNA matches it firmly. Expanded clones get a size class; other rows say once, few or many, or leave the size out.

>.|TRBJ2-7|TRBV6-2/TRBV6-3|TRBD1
CASSYSDRGVNEQYF
TGTGCCAGCAGTTACTCGGACAGGGGCGTAAACGAGCAGTACTTC
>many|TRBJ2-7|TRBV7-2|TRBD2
CASSPARGSIREQYF
TGTGCCAGCAGCCCAGCTCGCGGGAGTATAAGGGAGCAGTACTTC
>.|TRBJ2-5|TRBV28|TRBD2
CASSSAGLGGGETQYF
TGTGCCAGCAGTTCAGCGGGACTAGGGGGGGGAGAGACCCAGTACTTC
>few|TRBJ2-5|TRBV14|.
CASSQGGTAPKTQYF
TGTGCCAGCAGCCAAGGCGGGACAGCCCCAAAAACCCAGTACTTC
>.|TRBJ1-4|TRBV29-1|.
CSVDLGEKLFF
TGCAGCGTTGATTTGGGGGAAAAACTGTTTTTT
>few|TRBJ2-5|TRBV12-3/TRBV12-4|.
CASSKQGETQYF
TGTGCCAGCAGTAAACAGGGAGAGACCCAGTACTTC
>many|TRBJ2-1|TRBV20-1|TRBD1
CSATSGTGINEQFF
TGCAGTGCCACTTCCGGGACAGGCATCAATGAGCAGTTCTTC
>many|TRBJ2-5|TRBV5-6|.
CASSLALPPDGQETQYF
TGTGCCAGCAGCTTGGCTCTCCCACCAGACGGACAAGAGACCCAGTACTTC
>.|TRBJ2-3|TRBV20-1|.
CSARDLQNPTSTDTQYF
TGCAGTGCTAGAGATCTCCAGAACCCCACTAGCACAGATACGCAGTATTTT
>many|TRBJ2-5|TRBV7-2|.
CASSPRVRETQYF
TGTGCCAGCAGCCCCAGGGTTAGAGAGACCCAGTACTTC
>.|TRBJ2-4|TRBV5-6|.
CASSLPPKNIQYF
TGTGCCAGCAGCCTCCCCCCTAAAAACATTCAGTACTTC
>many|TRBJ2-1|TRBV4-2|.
CASTRLLSHTNSYNEQFF
TGTGCCAGCACCCGCCTTTTGTCGCACACCAACTCCTACAATGAGCAGTTCTTC
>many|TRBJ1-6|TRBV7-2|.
CASSLDWQPGDSPLHF
TGTGCCAGCAGCTTAGATTGGCAACCTGGCGATTCACCCCTCCACTTT
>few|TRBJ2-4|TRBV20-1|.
CSAVAEVNIQYF
TGCAGTGCTGTGGCGGAGGTAAACATTCAGTACTTC
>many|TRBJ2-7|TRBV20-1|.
CSASRLLSSHEQYF
TGCAGTGCTTCAAGGTTACTGAGTTCCCACGAGCAGTACTTC